Listed below are T cell receptor beta chains from one sample, sequenced in a study of Ad26.COV2.S vaccination and SARS-CoV-2 variants. The protocol was immunoSEQ multiplex PCR, while the TCRdb copy is restricted to in-frame clones and leaves out a portion. The sample holds about half a million clones; about 89% are singletons and the top ten take under 2%. Sample: peripheral blood, taken in a trial of Ad26.COV2.S vaccine versus placebo. The receptors originated from a person aged 18-60 years who received the Ad26.COV2.S COVID-19 vaccine or a placebo. Both conserved end residues are part of each CDR3. Each record gives: CDR3 length, V gene, clone size, D gene, J gene, CDR3 DNA, CDR3 protein. A D gene is named only where the DNA matches it firmly. Expanded clones get a size class; other rows say once, few or many, or leave the size out.

15,TRBV6-5,once,-,TRBJ2-5,TGTGCCAGCAGTTCACACCCTAGGGGGGAAGAGACCCAGTACTTC,CASSSHPRGEETQYF
16,TRBV2,-,TRBD2,TRBJ2-1,TGTGCCAGCAGCCCGACTAGCGGGAGTTTCTACAATGAGCAGTTCTTC,CASSPTSGSFYNEQFF
12,TRBV30,-,-,TRBJ2-3,TGTGCCTGGAGTGTACCTGGGGTTACGCAGTATTTT,CAWSVPGVTQYF
16,TRBV7-6,once,-,TRBJ2-6,TGTGCCAGCAGCTTAGTTGGGGGCTCTGGGGCCAACGTCCTGACTTTC,CASSLVGGSGANVLTF
14,TRBV6-5,-,-,TRBJ1-2,TGTGCCAGCATCAACACGGGGGGCAACTATGGCTACACCTTC,CASINTGGNYGYTF
15,TRBV5-1,once,-,TRBJ1-1,TGCGCCAGCAGCACGCCGGGACGCAGGAACACTGAAGCTTTCTTT,CASSTPGRRNTEAFF
15,TRBV3-1/TRBV3-2,-,TRBD1,TRBJ1-2,TGTGCCAGCAGCCAAGTTTTTGGGACAGGGGAGGGCTACACCTTC,CASSQVFGTGEGYTF
16,TRBV4-3,-,-,TRBJ2-2,TGCGCCAGCAGCCAAGAGGGCAGGGTGTACACCGGGGAGCTGTTTTTT,CASSQEGRVYTGELFF
13,TRBV7-2,few,-,TRBJ1-5,TGTGCCAGCAGCTTTATATTCAATCAGCCCCAGCATTTT,CASSFIFNQPQHF
21,TRBV28,-,TRBD1,TRBJ2-7,TGTGCCAGCAGAACGTCGACAGGGGTAATAAACCCTACTTTCTACTCCTACGAGCAGTACTTC,CASRTSTGVINPTFYSYEQYF
13,TRBV14,-,-,TRBJ1-2,TGTGCCAGCAGCCAATTTAACCAGGCGCGTAACACCTTC,CASSQFNQARNTF
14,TRBV19,-,-,TRBJ1-3,TGTGCCAGTAGTATAAGCTACTCTGGAAACACCATATATTTT,CASSISYSGNTIYF
15,TRBV30,-,TRBD1,TRBJ1-2,TGTGCCTGGAGTGTATGGGGACAGGGGAGCTATGGCTACACCTTC,CAWSVWGQGSYGYTF
15,TRBV11-1,-,TRBD2,TRBJ2-7,TGTGCCAGCAGCGAGAGGACTAGCGGGAGCTACGAGCAGTACTTC,CASSERTSGSYEQYF
16,TRBV19,once,-,TRBJ1-2,TGTGCCAGTAGCCCGCACGCGGCGCAGAAGAACTATGGCTACACCTTC,CASSPHAAQKNYGYTF
15,TRBV7-9,-,-,TRBJ2-1,TGTGCCAGCAGCTTAGGGGGGGCTCCTTCCAATGAGCAGTTCTTC,CASSLGGAPSNEQFF
15,TRBV9,-,-,TRBJ2-1,TGTGCCAGCAGCGTAGAGTCGAGCTCCTACAATGAGCAGTTCTTC,CASSVESSSYNEQFF
16,TRBV3-1/TRBV3-2,-,TRBD1,TRBJ1-4,TGTGCCAGCAGCCCCGCCCCGACAGGGGGGGTGGAAAAACTGTTTTTT,CASSPAPTGGVEKLFF
14,TRBV24-1,-,-,TRBJ2-7,TGTGCCACCAGTGATGTGGACAGAGCCTACGAGCAGTACTTC,CATSDVDRAYEQYF
15,TRBV9,few,-,TRBJ2-1,TGTGCCAGCAGCGTAGAGGGACTCGGATCTAGGGAGCAGTTCTTC,CASSVEGLGSREQFF
15,TRBV6-5,-,-,TRBJ2-5,TGTGCCAGCAGTTACTCGAGAACCAACCAAGAGACCCAGTACTTC,CASSYSRTNQETQYF
16,TRBV5-4,-,-,TRBJ2-5,TGTGCCAGCAGCCACGGGGGCGGGGCGGTCCAAGAGACCCAGTACTTC,CASSHGGGAVQETQYF
17,TRBV3-1/TRBV3-2,-,TRBD2,TRBJ2-7,TGTGCCAGCAGCCAAGGCGGTTCGGCGGGGGGTGGCTACGAGCAGTACTTC,CASSQGGSAGGGYEQYF
14,TRBV21-1,-,-,TRBJ2-3,TGTGCCAGCAGCAAAGTGGACAACACAGATACGCAGTATTTT,CASSKVDNTDTQYF
16,TRBV19,-,TRBD2,TRBJ2-7,TGTGCCAGTAGTATAAAGGCGGGAGGTTCCTCCTACGAGCAGTACTTC,CASSIKAGGSSYEQYF
13,TRBV7-3,-,TRBD1,TRBJ2-7,TGTGCCAGCAGCTTAGACAGGGGGCAAAAGCAGTACTTC,CASSLDRGQKQYF
14,TRBV2,-,-,TRBJ2-2,TGTGCCAGCAGCCCTCGTCACAACACCGGGGAGCTGTTTTTT,CASSPRHNTGELFF
16,TRBV4-3,-,-,TRBJ2-7,TGCGCCAGCAGCCAAGATCTGGGGACACCCTCCTACGAGCAGTACTTC,CASSQDLGTPSYEQYF
17,TRBV7-2,-,TRBD2,TRBJ2-3,TGTGCCAGCAGCCCCCCTCCCCTAGCGGGGGGCACAGATACGCAGTATTTT,CASSPPPLAGGTDTQYF
14,TRBV15,-,-,TRBJ1-5,TGTGCCACCAGCGGGTTGGGGGGCAATCAGCCCCAGCATTTT,CATSGLGGNQPQHF
14,TRBV6-5,-,-,TRBJ2-7,TGTGCCAGCAGTTACTCGAAGGGAAGCTACGAGCAGTACTTC,CASSYSKGSYEQYF
12,TRBV6-1,once,-,TRBJ1-2,TGTGCCAGCAGTGAAGGCCCCCGGGGCTACACCTTC,CASSEGPRGYTF
16,TRBV5-1,-,-,TRBJ2-7,TGCGCCAGCAGCCCCGGGACCCACAGCCCTTACTACGAGCAGTACTTC,CASSPGTHSPYYEQYF
16,TRBV7-8,-,TRBD1,TRBJ2-4,TGTGCCAGCAGCTTAGCCCGGACAGGGGACAAAAACATTCAGTACTTC,CASSLARTGDKNIQYF
14,TRBV6-1,-,-,TRBJ1-1,TGTGCCAGCAGTGAGGCAGGCATAGGCACTGAAGCTTTCTTT,CASSEAGIGTEAFF
12,TRBV6-2/TRBV6-3,-,-,TRBJ1-1,TGTGCCAGCAGTTACGTCCGCGGGGAAGCTTTCTTT,CASSYVRGEAFF
13,TRBV6-2/TRBV6-3,once,-,TRBJ1-6,TGTGCCAGCAGCGCAGGTATAAGATCACCCCTCCACTTT,CASSAGIRSPLHF
14,TRBV2,-,-,TRBJ2-1,TGTGCCAGCAGTGACTTCCCCCGGACAGAGCTCCCTTTCTTC,CASSDFPRTELPFF
13,TRBV2,-,-,TRBJ2-2,TGTGCCAGCAGTATAAGTTTCACCGGGGAGCTGTTTTTT,CASSISFTGELFF
15,TRBV11-2,-,TRBD2,TRBJ2-1,TGTGCCAGCAGCCCTGGACTAGCGGGGGCCAATGAGCAGTTCTTC,CASSPGLAGANEQFF
15,TRBV11-2,-,-,TRBJ2-7,TGTGCCAGCAGCTTACTCGCGGATTTGGCCTACGAGCAGTACTTC,CASSLLADLAYEQYF
17,TRBV3-1/TRBV3-2,-,-,TRBJ2-1,TGTGCCAGCAGCCAAGAGAGCGGGACAAGCTCCTACAATGAGCAGTTCTTC,CASSQESGTSSYNEQFF
15,TRBV6-6,once,TRBD2,TRBJ2-3,TGTGCCAGCAGGATACTAGCGGGAGTGGCAGATACGCAGTATTTT,CASRILAGVADTQYF
16,TRBV30,-,-,TRBJ1-6,TGTGCCTGGCAATTCGGGACACCGTCCTATAATTCACCCCTCCACTTT,CAWQFGTPSYNSPLHF
13,TRBV4-3,many,-,TRBJ1-1,TGCGCCAGCAGCCAAGATCGGAACACTGAAGCTTTCTTT,CASSQDRNTEAFF
15,TRBV2,-,-,TRBJ2-4,TGTGCCAGCAGTCTCGTGGGGATAGCCAAAAACATTCAGTACTTC,CASSLVGIAKNIQYF
16,TRBV4-3,-,TRBD2,TRBJ2-3,TGCGCCAGCAGCCACCCCTGGGGGGGTAGCACAGATACGCAGTATTTT,CASSHPWGGSTDTQYF
15,TRBV18,-,-,TRBJ1-5,TGTGCCAGCTCACTTCTCAGGGGCCGCAATCAGCCCCAGCATTTT,CASSLLRGRNQPQHF
13,TRBV27,-,-,TRBJ1-6,TGTGCCAGCAGTCACCAACAAAATTCACCCCTCCACTTT,CASSHQQNSPLHF
16,TRBV6-5,-,TRBD2,TRBJ2-2,TGTGCCAGCAGTTACTCAGCGGGAGGGTACACCGGGGAGCTGTTTTTT,CASSYSAGGYTGELFF
15,TRBV6-2/TRBV6-3,-,-,TRBJ1-3,TGTGCCAGCAGTTCCAGGATTGACTCTGGAAACACCATATATTTT,CASSSRIDSGNTIYF
14,TRBV19,once,-,TRBJ1-1,TGTGCCAGTAGTATCGCGGGAGAGGTCACTGAAGCTTTCTTT,CASSIAGEVTEAFF
15,TRBV5-1,-,TRBD2,TRBJ2-7,TGCGCCAGCAGCTTCGGGACTAGCGGGAGAGACGAGCAGTACTTC,CASSFGTSGRDEQYF
12,TRBV11-2,-,-,TRBJ1-1,TGTGCCAGCAGCTTTGGGAGCACTGAAGCTTTCTTT,CASSFGSTEAFF
14,TRBV24-1,-,TRBD1,TRBJ2-2,TGTGCCACCAGCACAGGGGTGAACACCGGGGAGCTGTTTTTT,CATSTGVNTGELFF
18,TRBV25-1,-,TRBD2,TRBJ2-3,TGTGCCAGCAGTGGTCTAGCGGGGGGGTTTATGAGCACAGATACGCAGTATTTT,CASSGLAGGFMSTDTQYF
14,TRBV28,-,TRBD2,TRBJ2-7,TGTGCCAGCAGCCTGACTAGCGGGAGCGCGGAGCAGTACTTC,CASSLTSGSAEQYF